This T cell receptor (beta chain) comes out of a study of identical twins. TCRdb passed the 5' RACE reads through MiXCR, listing each CDR3 protein once. In the table there are 450,000 or so distinct CDR3 sequences, less than 25% of which are singletons. The germline CDR1 and CDR2 sequences are SGHTA and FQGNSA. This CDR3 spans 13 amino acids. Trimming shortened V by 5 bases and J by 0 bases, and 7 bases separated the two germline ends. The same sample was also studied in work on T cells expressing NK-cell markers.

The origin of this receptor is a woman between 18 and 29 years old in good health. The rearrangement uses TRBV7-2 and TRBJ1-1; D is uncertain. The sample taken for sequencing was CD4+ T cells sorted from blood. As DNA, the CDR3 is TGTGCCAGCAGCACTACACTGAACACTGAAGCTTTCTTT. Residues: CASSTTLNTEAFF.